The rows below give T cell receptor beta chains drawn from one sample of a study of blood T cell repertoires in COVID-19. TCRdb's copy holds only in-frame clones and misses some; the assay was immunoSEQ multiplex PCR. Among roughly 70,000 clones, about 88% were seen once, and the ten largest hold approximately 1.4%. Sequences were obtained from peripheral blood. These receptors originate from a human donor in a cohort sampled during active COVID-19. Both conserved end residues are part of each CDR3. The D gene is left open where the match is weak. Where a row states a size, it is once, few, many or the class of an expanded clone; other rows omit it.

v_gene	d_gene	abundance	j_gene	CDR3nt	CDR3aa
TRBV15	.	.	TRBJ2-1	TGTGCCACCAGCTCGGGGGTTGAGCAGTTCTTC	CATSSGVEQFF
TRBV9	TRBD2	.	TRBJ2-1	TGTGCCAGCAGCGTAGCGGCGGGAGGAGAGGGTGAGCAGTTCTTC	CASSVAAGGEGEQFF
TRBV10-1	.	.	TRBJ2-3	TGCGCCAGCAGTGAATCCTACACAGATACGCAGTATTTT	CASSESYTDTQYF
TRBV6-5	.	.	TRBJ2-5	TGTGCCAGCAGCCTCCTTAGGACAGCTGAAGAGACCCAGTACTTC	CASSLLRTAEETQYF
TRBV2	TRBD1	.	TRBJ2-6	TGTGCCAGAATGGACAGGGAAGTTTCTGGGGCCAACGTCCTGACTTTC	CARMDREVSGANVLTF
TRBV10-3	TRBD1	.	TRBJ1-1	TGTGCCATCAGTGTCGGGACAGTGCCGAACACTGAAGCTTTCTTT	CAISVGTVPNTEAFF
TRBV19	TRBD1	few	TRBJ2-5	TGTGCCAGTAGTGGGCAGGGGGCCGTGGAGACCCAGTACTTC	CASSGQGAVETQYF
TRBV7-6	.	.	TRBJ1-3	TGTGCCAGCAGCTTAGGCGTTAGGGGCGGTTCAGGAAACACCATATATTTT	CASSLGVRGGSGNTIYF
TRBV11-2	TRBD2	.	TRBJ2-1	TGTGCCAGCAGCGCGGGAGGGATCTACAATGAGCAGTTCTTC	CASSAGGIYNEQFF
TRBV7-9	.	few	TRBJ1-2	TGTGCCAGCAGCCTATATAGGACAGACCCGAGATTTAACTATGGCTACACCTTC	CASSLYRTDPRFNYGYTF
TRBV7-8	.	.	TRBJ1-6	TGTGCCAGCAGCTTAGGGGAGTCCCGTAATTCACCCCTCCACTTT	CASSLGESRNSPLHF
TRBV24-1	.	.	TRBJ2-5	TGTGCCACCAGTGATTCTCGGGGGGCAGGGGAGACCCAGTACTTC	CATSDSRGAGETQYF
TRBV9	.	.	TRBJ2-5	TGTGCCAGCAGCCTCGCAAGTGGGGGGGAGACCCAGTACTTC	CASSLASGGETQYF
TRBV3-1/TRBV3-2	TRBD1	.	TRBJ1-2	TGTGCCAGCAGCCAAGGGGAACAGGGGCGTGCTGGCTACACCTTC	CASSQGEQGRAGYTF
TRBV21-1	.	.	TRBJ2-3	TGTGCCAGCAGCAAAGCACTACAGGGACAATTTTTCACAGATACGCAGTATTTT	CASSKALQGQFFTDTQYF
TRBV3-1/TRBV3-2	TRBD2	few	TRBJ2-7	TGTGCCAGCAGCCCGCGGACTAGCGGCCCCGCCTACGAGCAGTACTTC	CASSPRTSGPAYEQYF
TRBV29-1	TRBD2	.	TRBJ2-7	TGCAGCGCTGGGACTAGCGGGAGCTACGAGCAGTACTTC	CSAGTSGSYEQYF
TRBV7-6	.	.	TRBJ2-5	TGTGCCAGCAGCGTTCTACAAGAGACCCAGTACTTC	CASSVLQETQYF
TRBV5-6	.	.	TRBJ1-4	TGTGCCAGCAGCTTGAGCGGGAACGGTAATGAAAAACTGTTTTTT	CASSLSGNGNEKLFF
TRBV28	.	.	TRBJ2-7	TGTGCCAGCAGTTCCCCTGGGGGGAGTAGGACCTACGAGCAGTACTTC	CASSSPGGSRTYEQYF
TRBV20-1	.	.	TRBJ2-7	TGCAGTGCCCAGAACGAGCAGTACTTC	CSAQNEQYF
TRBV3-1/TRBV3-2	.	.	TRBJ1-2	TGTGCCAGCAGCCAAGAGGACAGATCCCTCTTATATGGCTACACCTTC	CASSQEDRSLLYGYTF
TRBV6-4	.	.	TRBJ1-2	TGTGCCAGCAGTGACCCAGGAGGGTTTGGCTACACCTTC	CASSDPGGFGYTF